This T cell receptor (beta chain) originates from a study of blood T cell repertoires in COVID-19. The overall study: Acute-phase and convalescent COVID-19 samples originated in the United States, Italy and Spain.

In the original workflow: Amplifying reference gene primers gave estimates of nucleated cell counts. Assay: immunoSEQ multiplex PCR; the TCRdb copy retains only in-frame clones and omits some. D and trimming were read from the DNA, whereas the V and J calls and clone size are those reported in that table. Of 310,000 or so clones in the sample, around 90% were seen once. This CDR3 has 15 amino acids. The ends were cut back, 6 bases at V and 3 bases at J, with 18 bases in the middle. CDR1 and CDR2 (germline): LNHDA, SQIVND (reference sequence). The sequenced material came from peripheral blood. The origin of this receptor is a man under 40 with COVID-19, enrolled during active disease. This chain links TRBV19 with TRBJ2-7; D is perhaps TRBD2 (6 bases). The CDR3 DNA follows: TGTGCCAGTAGCCCGGGGGACTCAAGTCACTACGAGCAGTACTTC. This translates into CASSPGDSSHYEQYF. Full variable domain (remainder filled in from reference TRBV19 and TRBJ2-7): DGGITQSPKYLFRKEGQNVTLSCEQNLNHDAMYWYRQDPGQGLRLIYYSQIVNDFQKGDIAEGYSVSREKKESFPLTVTSAQKNPTAFYLCASSPGDSSHYEQYFGPGTRLTVT.